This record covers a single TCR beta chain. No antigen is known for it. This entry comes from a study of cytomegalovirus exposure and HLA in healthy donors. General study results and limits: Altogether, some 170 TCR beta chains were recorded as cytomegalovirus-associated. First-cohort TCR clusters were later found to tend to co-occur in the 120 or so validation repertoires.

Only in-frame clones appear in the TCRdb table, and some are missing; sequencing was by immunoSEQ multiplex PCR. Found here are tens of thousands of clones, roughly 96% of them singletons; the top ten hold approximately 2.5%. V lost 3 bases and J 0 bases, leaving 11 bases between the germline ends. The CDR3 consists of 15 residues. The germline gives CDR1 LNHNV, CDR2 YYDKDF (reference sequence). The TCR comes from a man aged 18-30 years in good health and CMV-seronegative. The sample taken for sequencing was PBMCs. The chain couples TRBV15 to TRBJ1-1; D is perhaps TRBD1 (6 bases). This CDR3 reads CATSSEQGLNTEAFF. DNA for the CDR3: TGTGCCACCAGCAGCGAACAGGGTTTGAACACTGAAGCTTTCTTT.